The entry below describes one T cell receptor (beta chain). What it recognizes is unknown. V lost 6 bases to trimming and J lost 7 bases, with 16 bases between them. Germline values: CDR1 MNHEY, CDR2 SVGAGI. The CDR3 is 15 amino acids. Treatment reported: oral pan-JAK inhibitor, 5-10 mg twice daily. Investigators isolated RNA and reverse transcribed it into cDNA to act as the sequencing template. Profiling relied on immunoSEQ multiplex PCR, and the TCRdb table lists in-frame clones only, not all of them. Of some 200,000 clones listed, around 57% were seen once; the top ten hold about 1.4%. These data are taken from a study of CD8+ T cells in alopecia areata. Study details: Patients remained on tofacitinib for 6 to 18 months and then went 6 months without it. Scoring of severity for treated patients was based on percentage of affected scalp area.

Findings of the study overall: Numerous clones, expanded in lesions, remained in scalp and blood during tofacitinib.

The chain carries TRBV6-5 and TRBJ1-6; D might be TRBD1 (5 bases). The sequence was obtained from a human donor with alopecia areata. Sample: CD4+ T cells sorted from blood, taken at week 4, from a patient treated with tofacitinib. This CDR3 is CASSPGGTGNSPLHF. The CDR3 DNA follows: TGTGCCAGCAGCCCCGGAGGGACGGGGAATTCACCCCTCCACTTT.